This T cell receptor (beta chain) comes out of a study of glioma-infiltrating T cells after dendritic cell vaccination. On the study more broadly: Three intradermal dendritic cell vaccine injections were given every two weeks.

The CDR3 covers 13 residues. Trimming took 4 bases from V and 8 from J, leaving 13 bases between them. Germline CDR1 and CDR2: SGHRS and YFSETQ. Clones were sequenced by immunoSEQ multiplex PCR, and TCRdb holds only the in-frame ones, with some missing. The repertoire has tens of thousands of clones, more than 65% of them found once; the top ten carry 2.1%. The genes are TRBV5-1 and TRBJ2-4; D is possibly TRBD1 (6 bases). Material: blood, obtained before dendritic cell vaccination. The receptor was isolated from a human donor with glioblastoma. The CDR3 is CASSAQGRDIQYF. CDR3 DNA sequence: TGCGCCAGCAGCGCACAGGGACGGGACATTCAGTACTTC.